What follows is one TCR beta chain and its context. Antigen: not known. This specimen comes from a study of STAT3 mutations in large granular lymphocyte leukemia. Whole-study findings and limits: Every T-LGLL patient had at least one immunodominant TCRbeta clonotype. Clonal expansion was inferred from samples taken at other timepoints.

V was clipped by 6 bases and J by 0 bases, with 9 bases between them. The CDR3 is 14 residues long. CDR1 is MNHNY and CDR2 is SVGAGI in the germline V gene (reference sequence). TCRdb's copy holds only in-frame clones and misses some; the assay was immunoSEQ multiplex PCR. In the table there are approximately 45,000 clones, roughly 81% of which are singletons. The receptor comes from a human donor with T large granular lymphocyte leukemia. Some clones in this sample may be carry-over from other donors' samples. Sequencing used PBMCs. V is TRBV6-6 and J is TRBJ1-3; D is unclear. The CDR3 region has the DNA TGTGCCAGCAGCCCTTTAAGCTCTGGAAACACCATATATTTT. Residues: CASSPLSSGNTIYF.